Listed here are 10 T cell receptor beta chains from one sample, sequenced in a study of blood T cell repertoires in COVID-19. TCRdb's copy holds only in-frame clones and misses some; the assay was immunoSEQ multiplex PCR. The sample holds approximately 230,000 clones, roughly 88% seen once. Material for sequencing was peripheral blood. All receptors come from a man aged 25-40 years who had recovered from COVID-19.

Sample share makes this clone medium-sized (0.01 to 0.1%). The chain uses TRBV2 and TRBJ1-2, with D uncertain. Between the trimmed V and J ends, which lost 4 bases and 0 bases, there was a span of 9 bases. CDR1 and CDR2 from the germline V gene are SNHLY and FYNNEI. The CDR3 is made up of 14 amino acids. The CDR3 DNA is TGTGCCAGCAGTGTTTCGCGAGCTAACTATGGCTACACCTTC. Protein sequence: CASSVSRANYGYTF.

This CDR3 is CASLPGHPYFGTEAFF. The CDR3, as DNA: TGTGCCAGCCTCCCCGGACATCCTTATTTTGGGACTGAAGCTTTCTTT. The chain recombines TRBV2 with TRBJ1-1; D might be TRBD1 (5 bases). The CDR3 consists of 16 residues. Trimming took 8 bases from V and 5 from J, leaving 24 bases between them. In germline, CDR1 is SNHLY, CDR2 FYNNEI.

The chain couples TRBV20-1 to TRBJ1-4; D possibly corresponds to TRBD1 (6 bases). In germline, CDR1 is DFQATT, CDR2 SNEGSKA (reference sequence). Trimming removed 3 bases from V and 8 bases from J, with 13 bases in between. This CDR3 is built from 13 residues. CDR3 loop: CSASGGQGEKLFF. CDR3 in DNA: TGCAGTGCTAGTGGGGGGCAGGGGGAAAAACTGTTTTTT.

This clone was observed a single time. The chain couples TRBV25-1 to TRBJ2-2; 9 bases match TRBD1. This CDR3 contains 16 residues. The germline gives CDR1 MGHDK, CDR2 SYGVNS. The V and J ends lost 3 bases and 6 bases, in that order; junction bases with no gene match: 8. DNA for the CDR3: TGTGCCAGCAGTGACTCGGGACAGGGTGGAGCCGGGGAGCTGTTTTTT. Its protein product is CASSDSGQGGAGELFF.

The CDR3 region is CASSKERGTQYF. The DNA for the CDR3 is TGTGCCAGCAGCAAAGAAAGGGGGACCCAGTACTTC. The chain recombines TRBV27 with TRBJ2-5; the D gene is possibly TRBD1 (5 bases). Germline assignment: CDR1 MNHEY and CDR2 SMNVEV (reference sequence). V dropped 6 bases and J dropped 7 bases, with 12 bases sitting between them. The CDR3 spans 12 residues.

The gene calls are TRBV11-2 and TRBJ2-7; D remains unclear. CDR1 SGHAT and CDR2 FQNNGV come from the germline V gene. CDR3 size: 14 residues. Trimming stripped 0 bases from V and 0 bases from J, with 6 bases between. CDR3 residues: CASSLETSSYEQYF. CDR3 in DNA: TGTGCCAGCAGCTTAGAGACTTCCTCCTACGAGCAGTACTTC.

This sequence joins TRBV9 and TRBJ2-1, with TRBD2 matching over 10 bases. The V segment lost 4 bases and the J segment 7 bases; nucleotides outside the gene matches: 11. From germline, CDR1 is SGDLS and CDR2 YYNGEE. The CDR3 is made up of 16 amino acids. This CDR3 reads CASSLTLAGERNEQFF. Written as DNA, the CDR3 is TGTGCCAGCAGCTTAACTCTAGCGGGGGAGAGGAATGAGCAGTTCTTC.

The V and J genes are TRBV7-9 and TRBJ1-5; 9 bases align to TRBD1. This CDR3 is 17 amino acids long. Germline CDR1 is SEHNR and CDR2 is FQNEAQ (reference sequence). The V and J ends lost 4 bases and 5 bases, in that order; junction bases with no gene match: 12. The CDR3 DNA sequence: TGTGCCAGCAGCTCTCCACTTGGGACAGGGTTTGATCAGCCCCAGCATTTT. Translating it yields CASSSPLGTGFDQPQHF.

The chain has TRBV5-6 and TRBJ1-2; D may be TRBD1 (6 bases). Deletions cut 4 bases from V and 4 bases from J, with 11 bases between. Germline-derived CDR1 and CDR2 are SGHDT and YYEEEE. This CDR3 comprises 13 residues. CDR3 in DNA: TGTGCCAGCAGCCCGGACAGCTCCTATGGCTACACCTTC. It translates to CASSPDSSYGYTF. Together with reference TRBV5-6 and TRBJ1-2, the CDR3 gives the full variable domain: DAGVTQSPTHLIKTRGQQVTLRCSPKSGHDTVSWYQQALGQGPQFIFQYYEEEERQRGNFPDRFSGHQFPNYSSELNVNALLLGDSALYLCASSPDSSYGYTFGSGTRLTVV.

This sequence joins TRBV12-5 and TRBJ1-2; 8 bases map to TRBD1. The CDR3 contains 15 residues. With V trimmed by 1 base and J by 7 bases, 8 bases remained unmatched. Germline V gene sequence: CDR1 LGHNT, CDR2 FRNRAP. The CDR3 bases are TGTGCTAGTGGTTTGGAAGCGGACAGGGAAGGTGGCTACACCTTC. Its protein product is CASGLEADREGGYTF.